This TCR beta chain comes out of a study of CD8 T cells in Susac syndrome. This CDR3 contains 14 residues. J gave up 1 base and V 6 bases, and 5 bases lay outside the gene matches. Random-hexamer reverse transcription was applied to about 0.45 to 1 ug RNA. Across 54 Vbeta and 13 Jbeta, immunoSEQ multiplex PCR amplified TCR beta CDR3. TCRdb analysed the immunoSEQ multiplex PCR reads with MiXCR anew, one entry per CDR3 protein. This repertoire shows 180,000 or so distinct CDR3 sequences, around 96% found once; its top ten account for over 0.12%. Sequencing was carried out using CD4+ T cells from PBMCs. This receptor was obtained from a human donor in good health. The rearrangement links TRBV12-3 or TRBV12-4 to TRBJ2-7, with 8 bases lining up with TRBD2. This CDR3 reads CASRPGLESYEQYF. CDR3 nucleotides: TGTGCCAGCAGGCCGGGACTAGAGTCCTACGAGCAGTACTTC.